What follows is one T cell receptor (beta chain) and its context. The antigen it recognizes is unknown. Within one base of it there is no much larger clone, and no base qualities were kept. The entry originates in a study of blood T cell repertoires in COVID-19 (dated by TCRdb to the early 2020s). Background on the whole study: Collaborator samples came from the United States, Italy and Spain and covered acute and convalescent phases of COVID-19. Where available, HLA class I and class II types were taken from metadata supplied by the sample provider and were not determined by assay-based typing. Sample metadata almost always included a de-identified subject ID, COVID-19 status, age in years and sex. Deeply sampled blood TCRbeta repertoires from subjects exposed to, actively infected with, or recovered from COVID-19 were included in the dataset. The samples were drawn from two sources: the first 160 participants of the ongoing ImmuneRACE study, and fewer than 1,500 subjects contributed by 6 global collaborators. The repertoires were made available in a free public database intended to serve as a resource for research on the immune response to SARS-CoV-2. The prospective study material was composed of cDNA or gDNA derived from T cells, B-cell-depleted T cells, or PBMCs. Beyond this particular receptor, the publication reports: Clinical and demographic metadata were provided uncurated, with the amount varying by source and participant.

Collaborating institutions collected whole blood in K2EDTA tubes following their own protocols. For TCRbeta analysis, collaborators shipped samples in one of three forms: frozen whole blood, isolated PBMCs, or DNA extracted from either of those sample types. TCRbeta CDR3 regions were amplified from genomic DNA using the immunoSEQ Assay, a bias-controlled multiplex PCR. The study's processing was this. Nucleated cell counts per sample were estimated from amplification of reference gene primers within the assay. To quantify the absolute abundance of each unique TCRbeta CDR3 rearrangement, sequence reads were collapsed and filtered. Productive Simpson clonality was computed per sample as the square root of Simpson's diversity index over productive rearrangements. Imported from immuneACCESS, the table was reduced by TCRdb to in-frame sequences with V and J called. These copies leave out some clones; in studies compared against another copy, an unresolved V gene accounts for under half, and the cause of the remainder is not known. From that table come the V and J calls and clone size; the DNA was used to work out D and trimming. In all, the sample holds some 68,000 clones, and approximately 92% of those were seen once. Clones ranked in the top ten supply 7.5% to 9% of the sample.

Clipping removes 0 bases from V and 4 bases from J, with 4 as the unmatched junction base count. Inclusive of the bounding cysteine and phenylalanine, the CDR3 is 16 residues long. Of all the DNA, just the CDR3 is kept, 48 bases in frame from base 1. Sequences SGHRS (CDR1) and YFSETQ (CDR2) are obtained from the germline V gene. The sample comprised peripheral blood. The V and J segments used are TRBV5-1 and TRBJ2-5; the central 12 bases match TRBD1. This clonotype was sampled from a man aged 50-59 years with active COVID-19. The DNA is as follows: TGCGCCAGCAGCTTGGCTGGGACAGGGGGCTCAGAGACCCAGTACTTC. This translates into CASSLAGTGGSETQYF.